This TCR beta chain was sequenced during a study of CD8 T cells in Susac syndrome. In the study overall: Within the sequenced group of Susac syndrome patients, about 6 showed active disease and about 8 were in remission. Study-level results: There were around 17 Susac-specific public clones in total CD8+ repertoires and a few in CD8+ TEMRA repertoires. The number of individuals included in the study's TCR sequencing and HLA analysis was acknowledged as relatively small.

Remarks on this clonotype: The antigen remains unidentified.

The V end lost 4 bases, the J end lost 2 bases, and 6 bases lay between the germline ends. The CDR3 covers 12 residues. Germline V lookup: CDR1 SNHLY, CDR2 FYNNEI. An amount of RNA that ranged from roughly 0.5 to 1 ug was reverse transcribed with random hexamers. One entry per CDR3 protein, called by TCRdb with MiXCR from the immunoSEQ multiplex PCR reads. Counted here are tens of thousands of distinct CDR3 sequences, 95% to 96% occurring once; the ten biggest clones make up 0.55% to 0.8%. V usage is TRBV2 and J usage is TRBJ2-7; D unresolved. This sequence was found in a human donor with Susac syndrome. The specimen sequenced was CD8+ T cells from PBMCs. The CDR3 DNA sequence: TGTGCCAGCAGTGGCCCCCCCTACGAGCAGTACTTC. Amino acid sequence: CASSGPPYEQYF.